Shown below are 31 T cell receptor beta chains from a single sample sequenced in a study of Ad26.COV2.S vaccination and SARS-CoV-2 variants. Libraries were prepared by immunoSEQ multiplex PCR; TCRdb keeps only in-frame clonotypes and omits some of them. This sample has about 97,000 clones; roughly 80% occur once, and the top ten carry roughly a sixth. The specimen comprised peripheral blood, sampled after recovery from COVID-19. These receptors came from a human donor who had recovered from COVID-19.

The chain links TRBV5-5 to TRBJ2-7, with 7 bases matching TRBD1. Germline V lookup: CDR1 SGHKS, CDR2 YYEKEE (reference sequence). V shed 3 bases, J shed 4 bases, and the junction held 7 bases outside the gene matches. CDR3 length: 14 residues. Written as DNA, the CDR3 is TGTGCCAGCAGCTCCGGGACAGCCTTTTACGAGCAGTACTTC. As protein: CASSSGTAFYEQYF.

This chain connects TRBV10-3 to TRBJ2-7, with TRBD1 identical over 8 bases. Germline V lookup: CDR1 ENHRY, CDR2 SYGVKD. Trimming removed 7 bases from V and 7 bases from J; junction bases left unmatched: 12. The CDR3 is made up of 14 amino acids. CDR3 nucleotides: TGTGCCATCAAGGGGCAGGACAGGGCCTTGGAGCAGTACTTC. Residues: CAIKGQDRALEQYF.

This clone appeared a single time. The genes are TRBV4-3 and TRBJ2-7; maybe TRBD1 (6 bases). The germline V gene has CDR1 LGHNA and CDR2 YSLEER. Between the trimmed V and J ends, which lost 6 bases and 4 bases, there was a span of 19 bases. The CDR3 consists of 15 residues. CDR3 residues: CASSPTGQLDYEQYF. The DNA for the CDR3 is TGCGCCAGCAGTCCCACCGGACAGCTTGATTACGAGCAGTACTTC.

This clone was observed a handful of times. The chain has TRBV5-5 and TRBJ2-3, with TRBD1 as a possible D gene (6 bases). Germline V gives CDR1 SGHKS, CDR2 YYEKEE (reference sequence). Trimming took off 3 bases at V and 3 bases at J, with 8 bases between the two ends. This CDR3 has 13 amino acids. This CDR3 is CASSSRGTDTQYF. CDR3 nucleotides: TGTGCCAGCAGCTCCAGGGGAACAGATACGCAGTATTTT.

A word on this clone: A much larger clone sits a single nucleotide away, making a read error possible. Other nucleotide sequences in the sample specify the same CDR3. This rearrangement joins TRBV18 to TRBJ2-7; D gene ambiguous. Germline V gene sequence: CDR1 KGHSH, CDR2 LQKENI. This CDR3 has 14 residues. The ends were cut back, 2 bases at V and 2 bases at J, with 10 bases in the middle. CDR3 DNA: TGTGCCAGCTCACCATTGGTCAGGCCCTACGAGCAGTACTTC. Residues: CASSPLVRPYEQYF.

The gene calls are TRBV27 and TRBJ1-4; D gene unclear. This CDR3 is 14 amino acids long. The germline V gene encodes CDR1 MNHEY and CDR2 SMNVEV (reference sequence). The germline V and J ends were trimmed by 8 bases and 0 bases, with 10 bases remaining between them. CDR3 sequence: CASSKRATNEKLFF. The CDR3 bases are TGTGCCAGCTCTAAGCGTGCAACTAATGAAAAACTGTTTTTT.

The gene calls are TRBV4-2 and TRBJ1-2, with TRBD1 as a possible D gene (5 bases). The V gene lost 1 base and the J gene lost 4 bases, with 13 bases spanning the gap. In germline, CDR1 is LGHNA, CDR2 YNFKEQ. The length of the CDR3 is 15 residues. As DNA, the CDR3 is TGTGCCAGCAGCCAAGTTTCAGGGACCTTCTATGGCTACACCTTC. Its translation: CASSQVSGTFYGYTF.

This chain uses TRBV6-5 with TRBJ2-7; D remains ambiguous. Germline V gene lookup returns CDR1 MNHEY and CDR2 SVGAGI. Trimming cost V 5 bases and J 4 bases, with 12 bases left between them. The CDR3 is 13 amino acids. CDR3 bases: TGTGCCAGCAGTCGCCCGGGCTCATACGAGCAGTACTTC. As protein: CASSRPGSYEQYF.

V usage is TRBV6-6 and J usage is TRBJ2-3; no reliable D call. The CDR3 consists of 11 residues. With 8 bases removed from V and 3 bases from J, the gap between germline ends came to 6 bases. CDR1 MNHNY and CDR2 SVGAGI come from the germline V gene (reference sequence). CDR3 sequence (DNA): TGTGCCAGCGGTGAAACAGATACGCAGTATTTT. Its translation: CASGETDTQYF.

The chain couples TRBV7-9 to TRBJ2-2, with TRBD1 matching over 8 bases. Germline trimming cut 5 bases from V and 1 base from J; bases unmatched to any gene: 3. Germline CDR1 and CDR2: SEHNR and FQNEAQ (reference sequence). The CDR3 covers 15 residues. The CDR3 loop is CASSQGARNTGELFF. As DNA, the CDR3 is TGTGCCAGCAGCCAGGGGGCGAGGAACACCGGGGAGCTGTTTTTT.

CDR3 nucleotide sequence: TGTGCCACCAGGGGCACTGGTGGGTACAATGAGCAGTTCTTC. As protein: CATRGTGGYNEQFF. This chain links TRBV24-1 with TRBJ2-1, with unresolved D. The CDR3 totals 14 residues. The V end was cut by 7 bases, the J end by 4 bases, with 13 bases between. Germline V gene data show CDR1 as KGHDR and CDR2 as SFDVKD.

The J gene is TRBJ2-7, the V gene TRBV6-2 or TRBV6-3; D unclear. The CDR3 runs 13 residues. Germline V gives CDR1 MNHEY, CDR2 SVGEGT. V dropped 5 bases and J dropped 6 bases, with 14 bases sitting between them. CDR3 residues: CASSILGLGEQYF. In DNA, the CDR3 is TGTGCCAGCAGTATCCTGGGCCTGGGCGAGCAGTACTTC.

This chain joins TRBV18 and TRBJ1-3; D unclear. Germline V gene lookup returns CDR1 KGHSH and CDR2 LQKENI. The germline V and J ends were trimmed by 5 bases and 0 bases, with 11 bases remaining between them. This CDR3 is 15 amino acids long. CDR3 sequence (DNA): TGTGCCAGCTCATCGGACCGCACCTCTGGAAACACCATATATTTT. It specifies CASSSDRTSGNTIYF.

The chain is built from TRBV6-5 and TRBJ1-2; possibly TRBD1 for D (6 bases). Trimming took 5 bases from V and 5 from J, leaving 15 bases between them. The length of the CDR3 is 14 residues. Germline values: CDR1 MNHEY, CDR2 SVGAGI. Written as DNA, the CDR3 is TGTGCCAGCAGTACCACAGGGACCTCTTATGGCTACACCTTC. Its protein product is CASSTTGTSYGYTF.

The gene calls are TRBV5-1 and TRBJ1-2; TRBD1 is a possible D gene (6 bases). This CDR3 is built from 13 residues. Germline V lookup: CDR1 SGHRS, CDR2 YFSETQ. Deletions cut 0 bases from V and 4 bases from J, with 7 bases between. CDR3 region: CASSLEQGYGYTF. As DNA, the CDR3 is TGCGCCAGCAGCTTGGAACAGGGCTATGGCTACACCTTC.

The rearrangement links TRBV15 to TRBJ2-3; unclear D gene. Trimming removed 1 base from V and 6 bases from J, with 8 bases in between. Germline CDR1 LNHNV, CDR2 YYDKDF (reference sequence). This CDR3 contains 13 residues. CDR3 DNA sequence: TGTGCCACCAGCAGAGGCGTGGGGGATACGCAGTATTTT. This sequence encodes CATSRGVGDTQYF.

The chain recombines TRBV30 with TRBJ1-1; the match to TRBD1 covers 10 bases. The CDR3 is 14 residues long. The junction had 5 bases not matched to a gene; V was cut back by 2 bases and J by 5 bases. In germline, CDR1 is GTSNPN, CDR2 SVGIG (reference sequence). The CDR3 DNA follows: TGTGCCTGGAGTCTTGGACAGGGGGGAACTGAAGCTTTCTTT. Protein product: CAWSLGQGGTEAFF.

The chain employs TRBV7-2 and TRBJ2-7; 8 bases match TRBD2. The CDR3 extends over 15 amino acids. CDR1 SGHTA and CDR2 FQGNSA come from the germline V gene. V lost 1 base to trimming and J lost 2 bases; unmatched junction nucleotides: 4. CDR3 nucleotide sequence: TGTGCCAGCAGCTTAGTTAGCGGGGCAGCCTACGAGCAGTACTTC. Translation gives CASSLVSGAAYEQYF.

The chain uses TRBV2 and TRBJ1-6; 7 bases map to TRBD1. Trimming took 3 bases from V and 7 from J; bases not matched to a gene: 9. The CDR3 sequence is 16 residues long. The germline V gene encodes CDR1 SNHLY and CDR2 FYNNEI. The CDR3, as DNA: TGTGCCAGCAGTGAGTCGGCCGGGACAGTAAATTCACCCCTCCACTTT. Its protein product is CASSESAGTVNSPLHF. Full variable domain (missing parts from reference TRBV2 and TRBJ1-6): EPEVTQTPSHQVTQMGQEVILRCVPISNHLYFYWYRQILGQKVEFLVSFYNNEISEKSEIFDDQFSVERPDGSNFTLKIRSTKLEDSAMYFCASSESAGTVNSPLHFGNGTRLTVT.

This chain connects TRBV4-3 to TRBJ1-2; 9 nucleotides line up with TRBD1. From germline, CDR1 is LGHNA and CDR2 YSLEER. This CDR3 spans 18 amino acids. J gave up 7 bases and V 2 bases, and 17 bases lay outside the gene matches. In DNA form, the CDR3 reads TGCGCCAGCAGCCAATCCCCCGGGACAGGGAATCGACTATTTGGCTACACCTTC. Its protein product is CASSQSPGTGNRLFGYTF.

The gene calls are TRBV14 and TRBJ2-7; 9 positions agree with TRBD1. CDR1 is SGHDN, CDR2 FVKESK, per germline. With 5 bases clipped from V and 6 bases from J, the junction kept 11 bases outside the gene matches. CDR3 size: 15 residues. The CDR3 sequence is CASSARTGASGEQYF. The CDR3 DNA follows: TGTGCCAGCAGCGCGCGGACAGGGGCCTCGGGCGAGCAGTACTTC.

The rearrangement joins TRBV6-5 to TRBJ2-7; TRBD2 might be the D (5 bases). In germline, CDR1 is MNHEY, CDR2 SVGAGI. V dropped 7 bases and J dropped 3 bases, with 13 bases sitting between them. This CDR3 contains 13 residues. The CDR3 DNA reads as TGTGCCAGCACCTCCGCGGGTGGCTACGAGCAGTACTTC. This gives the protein CASTSAGGYEQYF.

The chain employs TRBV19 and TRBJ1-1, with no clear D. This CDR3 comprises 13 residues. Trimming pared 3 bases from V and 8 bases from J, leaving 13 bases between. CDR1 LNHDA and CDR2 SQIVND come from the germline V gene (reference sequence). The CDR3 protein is CASSIYPSLEAFF. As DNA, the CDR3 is TGTGCCAGTAGTATTTACCCTTCCCTGGAAGCTTTCTTT.

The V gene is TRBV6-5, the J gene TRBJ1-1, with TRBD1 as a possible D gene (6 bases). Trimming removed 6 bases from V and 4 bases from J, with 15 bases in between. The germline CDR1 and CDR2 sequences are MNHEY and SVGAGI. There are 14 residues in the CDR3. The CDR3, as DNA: TGTGCCAGCAGCGGAGAGGGGGGAGGCACTGAAGCTTTCTTT. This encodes CASSGEGGGTEAFF.

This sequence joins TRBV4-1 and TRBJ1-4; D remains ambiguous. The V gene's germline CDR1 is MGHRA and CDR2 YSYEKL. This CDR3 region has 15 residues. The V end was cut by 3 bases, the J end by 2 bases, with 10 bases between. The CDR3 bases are TGCGCCAGCAGCCAGAACGTCTTCACTAATGAAAAACTGTTTTTT. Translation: CASSQNVFTNEKLFF.

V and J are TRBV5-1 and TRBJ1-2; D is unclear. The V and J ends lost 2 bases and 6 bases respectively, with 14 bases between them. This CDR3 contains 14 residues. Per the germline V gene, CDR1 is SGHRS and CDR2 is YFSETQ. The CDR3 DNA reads TGCGCCAGCAGCTTCTCGCTGGTTCAGGATGGCTACACCTTC. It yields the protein CASSFSLVQDGYTF. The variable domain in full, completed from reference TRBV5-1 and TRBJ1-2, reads KAGVTQTPRYLIKTRGQQVTLSCSPISGHRSVSWYQQTPGQGLQFLFEYFSETQRNKGNFPGRFSGRQFSNSRSEMNVSTLELGDSALYLCASSFSLVQDGYTFGSGTRLTVV.

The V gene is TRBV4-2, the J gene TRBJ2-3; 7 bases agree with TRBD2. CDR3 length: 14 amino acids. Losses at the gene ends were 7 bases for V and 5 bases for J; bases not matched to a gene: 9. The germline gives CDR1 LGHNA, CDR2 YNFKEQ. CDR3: CASNEHGGGDTQYF. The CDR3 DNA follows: TGTGCCAGCAACGAGCATGGCGGGGGAGATACGCAGTATTTT.

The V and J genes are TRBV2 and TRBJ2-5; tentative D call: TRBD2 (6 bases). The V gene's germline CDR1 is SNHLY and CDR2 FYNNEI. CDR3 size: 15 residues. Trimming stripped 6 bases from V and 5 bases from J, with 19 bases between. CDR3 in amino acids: CASRDPSEFWETQYF. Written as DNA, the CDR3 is TGTGCCAGCAGGGACCCTAGCGAGTTCTGGGAGACCCAGTACTTC.

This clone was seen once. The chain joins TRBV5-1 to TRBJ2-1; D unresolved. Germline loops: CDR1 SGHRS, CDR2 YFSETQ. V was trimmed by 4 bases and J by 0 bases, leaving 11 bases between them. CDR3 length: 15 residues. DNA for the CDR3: TGCGCCAGCAGCCCTGAAAGGAACTCCTACAATGAGCAGTTCTTC. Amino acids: CASSPERNSYNEQFF.

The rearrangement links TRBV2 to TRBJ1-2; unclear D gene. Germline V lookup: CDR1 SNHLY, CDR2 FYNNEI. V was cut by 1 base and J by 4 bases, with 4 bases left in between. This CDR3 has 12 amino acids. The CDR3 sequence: CASSEDRYGYTF. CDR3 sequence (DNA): TGTGCCAGCAGTGAAGACCGCTATGGCTACACCTTC.

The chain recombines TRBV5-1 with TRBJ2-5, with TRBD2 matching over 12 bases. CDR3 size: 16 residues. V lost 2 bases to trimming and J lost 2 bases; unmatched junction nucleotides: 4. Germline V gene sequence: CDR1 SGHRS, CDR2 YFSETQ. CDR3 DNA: TGCGCCAGCAGCTTAACCGGACTAGCGGGGCAAGAGACCCAGTACTTC. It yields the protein CASSLTGLAGQETQYF.